One and the same sample provided the 9 T cell receptor beta chains below, sequenced in a study of shared T cell receptors in the human thymus. The assay was immunoSEQ multiplex PCR, and TCRdb's table has in-frame clones only and misses some. Of 600,000 to 900,000 clones listed, roughly 85% are singletons. These same records also appear under a second study, on human thymus T cells.

Source material: thymocytes. Receptors were obtained from a girl under three years old with a congenital heart defect.

This chain uses TRBV11-2 with TRBJ2-3, with 9 positions matching TRBD1. Germline assignment: CDR1 SGHAT and CDR2 FQNNGV. The CDR3 extends over 15 amino acids. The J segment lost 5 bases and the V segment lost 5 bases, leaving 8 bases of the junction unmatched. Here the CDR3 DNA reads TGTGCCAGCAGCCGACAGGGGGTAATGGTAGATACGCAGTATTTT. This gives the protein CASSRQGVMVDTQYF.

This chain connects TRBV23-1 to TRBJ1-4; D remains ambiguous. TRBV23-1 is annotated as an ORF whose role is uncertain. CDR3 size: 15 residues. V dropped 8 bases and J dropped 8 bases, with 21 bases sitting between them. The CDR3 DNA is TGCGCCAGCCCCTCAGGACGGGGTTTCGGGGAAAAACTGTTTTTT. It codes for CASPSGRGFGEKLFF.

A word on this clone: The same CDR3 also results from other DNA sequences found in this sample. The chain recombines TRBV4-3 with TRBJ1-1; weak D call: TRBD1 (5 bases). This CDR3 has 13 residues. The germline V and J ends were trimmed by 0 bases and 8 bases, with 10 bases remaining between them. CDR1 is LGHNA and CDR2 is YSLEER in the germline V gene. The CDR3 DNA reads as TGCGCCAGCAGCCAAGATCGGGGGACCGAAGCTTTCTTT. Translating it yields CASSQDRGTEAFF.

The count of this clone is one. The CDR3 here is CASSQHWTSGGAGTQYF. The CDR3 coding sequence is TGCGCCAGCAGCCAACATTGGACTAGCGGGGGGGCTGGTACGCAGTATTTT. The chain links TRBV4-1 to TRBJ2-3; 15 bases map to TRBD2. CDR1 is MGHRA and CDR2 is YSYEKL in the germline V gene. CDR3 length equals 17 residues. The trim removed 2 bases at V and 8 bases at J, leaving 8 bases unmatched.

The V gene is TRBV27, the J gene TRBJ1-6; D is unresolved. This CDR3 is 14 amino acids long. The V and J ends lost 8 bases and 12 bases respectively, with 20 bases between them. The germline gives CDR1 MNHEY, CDR2 SMNVEV (reference sequence). The chain's CDR3 is CASARRAIWVPLHF. For the CDR3, the DNA is TGTGCCAGCGCGCGGAGGGCCATTTGGGTACCCCTCCACTTT.

In this sample, this clone turned up once. The V gene is TRBV4-1, the J gene TRBJ1-4; tentative D call: TRBD1 (5 bases). The V gene's germline CDR1 is MGHRA and CDR2 YSYEKL. This CDR3 contains 18 residues. Trimming removed 3 bases at V and 4 bases at J, with 21 bases between. The CDR3 region is CASSHYDSRHSINEKLFF. The CDR3 bases are TGCGCCAGCAGCCATTATGACAGTCGACACTCCATTAATGAAAAACTGTTTTTT.

This clone was seen a handful of times. The J gene is TRBJ1-1, the V gene TRBV6-1; 7 positions agree with TRBD1. The germline CDR1 and CDR2 sequences are MNHNS and SASEGT. This CDR3 spans 13 amino acids. J was trimmed by 7 bases and V by 7 bases; bases with no gene match: 9. CDR3 region: CASKGAPIGEAFF. In DNA form, the CDR3 reads TGTGCCAGCAAGGGGGCGCCTATAGGTGAAGCTTTCTTT.

This chain links TRBV29-1 with TRBJ2-7; D unclear. Germline CDR1 reads SQVTM; CDR2 reads ANQGSEA. This CDR3 is 13 amino acids long. V lost 1 base to trimming and J lost 2 bases, with 9 bases between them. CDR3 loop: CSVEGRSTYEQYF. DNA of the CDR3: TGCAGCGTTGAAGGCAGAAGTACCTACGAGCAGTACTTC.

The CDR3 here is CASSGGGLQETQYF. The CDR3, as DNA: TGTGCCAGCAGTGGGGGGGGACTCCAAGAGACCCAGTACTTC. The V call is TRBV2, the J call TRBJ2-5; 7 bases align to TRBD2. Germline V gene sequence: CDR1 SNHLY, CDR2 FYNNEI. The CDR3 consists of 14 residues. After removal of 4 bases from V and 1 base from J, the junction contained 3 bases not matched to a gene.